This T cell receptor (beta chain) was captured in a study of PD-L1 blockade in urothelial cancer. Using immunoSEQ multiplex PCR, the repertoire was profiled, and TCRdb retains in-frame clones only, with some absent. The table lists 25,000 to 35,000 clones, roughly 80% of them singletons. Time point meaning: peripheral blood 6 weeks after treatment start. This CDR3 is 15 amino acids long. The ends lost 8 bases at V and 2 bases at J; junction bases unmatched: 11. CDR1 is MNHEY and CDR2 is SVGAGI in the germline V gene. The sequence derives from a man aged 70-80 years with urothelial cancer. This chain connects TRBV6-5 to TRBJ2-7; 8 bases fit TRBD1. This specimen was PBMCs, taken around atezolizumab (anti-PD-L1) treatment. The DNA of the CDR3 is TGTGCCAGCTGCGACTGGGGACAGGTGACCTACGAGCAGTACTTC. Translating it yields CASCDWGQVTYEQYF.